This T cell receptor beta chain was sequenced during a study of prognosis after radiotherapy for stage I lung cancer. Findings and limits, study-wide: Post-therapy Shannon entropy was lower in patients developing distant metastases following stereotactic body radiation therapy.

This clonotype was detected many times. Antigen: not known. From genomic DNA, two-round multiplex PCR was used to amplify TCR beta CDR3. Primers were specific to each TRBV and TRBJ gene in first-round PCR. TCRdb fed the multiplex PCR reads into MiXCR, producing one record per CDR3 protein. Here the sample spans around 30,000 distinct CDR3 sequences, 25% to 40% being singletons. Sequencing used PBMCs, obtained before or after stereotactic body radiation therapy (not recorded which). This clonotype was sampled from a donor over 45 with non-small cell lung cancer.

CDR3 in DNA: TGTGCCAGCAGTTCCTCGGGACAGTCCAACAATGAGCAGTTCTTC. This translates into CASSSSGQSNNEQFF. The chain links TRBV12-3 or TRBV12-4 to TRBJ2-1, with 7 nucleotides matching TRBD1. Unmatched junction bases numbered 8, after V lost 4 bases and J lost 5 bases. The CDR3 spans 15 residues.